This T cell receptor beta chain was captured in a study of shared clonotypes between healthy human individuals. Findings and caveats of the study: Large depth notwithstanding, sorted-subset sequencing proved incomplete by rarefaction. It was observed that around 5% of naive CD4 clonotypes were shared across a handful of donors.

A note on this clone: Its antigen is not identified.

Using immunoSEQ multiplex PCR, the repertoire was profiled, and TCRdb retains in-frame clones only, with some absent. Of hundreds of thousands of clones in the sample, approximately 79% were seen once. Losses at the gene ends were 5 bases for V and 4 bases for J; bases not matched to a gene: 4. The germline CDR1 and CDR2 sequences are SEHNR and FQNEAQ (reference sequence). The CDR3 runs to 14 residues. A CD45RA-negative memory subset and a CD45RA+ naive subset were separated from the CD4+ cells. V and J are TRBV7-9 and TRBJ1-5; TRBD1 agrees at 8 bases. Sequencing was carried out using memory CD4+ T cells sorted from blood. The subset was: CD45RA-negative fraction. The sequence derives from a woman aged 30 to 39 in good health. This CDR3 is CASSQDRDNQPQHF. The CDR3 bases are TGTGCCAGCAGCCAGGACAGGGATAATCAGCCCCAGCATTTT.